The rows below give T cell receptor beta chains drawn from one sample of a study of cytomegalovirus exposure and HLA in healthy donors. Generated by immunoSEQ multiplex PCR, the TCRdb table keeps only in-frame clones and is missing some. The table shows 200,000 or so clones, with around 73% occurring only once. The specimen sequenced was PBMCs. These receptors came from a woman aged 30 to 39 in good health and CMV-seronegative. Each CDR3 is given with its conserved first and last residue. D genes are given only for firm matches. For some rows the clone size is stated as once, few or many, or as a class when expanded; others skip it.

clone_size	v_call	j_call	d_call	cdr3_nt	cdr3_aa
.	TRBV6-6	TRBJ1-5	.	TGTGCCAGCAGAACAGGGAATCAGCCCCAGCATTTT	CASRTGNQPQHF
.	TRBV7-9	TRBJ2-3	TRBD2	TGTGCCAGCAGCCGCCTGCGGGAGGGCCGGAGAGATACGCAGTATTTT	CASSRLREGRRDTQYF
.	TRBV7-3	TRBJ2-2	TRBD2	TGTGCCAGCAGCTTAAGTCCTAGCGGGGGGGCCGGCACCGGGGAGCTGTTTTTT	CASSLSPSGGAGTGELFF
.	TRBV9	TRBJ2-3	TRBD2	TGTGCCAGCAGCCCCCAACCTCACTGGGGACTAGCGGGGGGGTGGGCAGATACGCAGTATTTT	CASSPQPHWGLAGGWADTQYF
.	TRBV5-8	TRBJ2-7	.	TGTGCCAGCAGCCCCGGCTACGAGCAGTACTTC	CASSPGYEQYF
few	TRBV5-1	TRBJ2-7	.	TGCGCCAGCAAGGGAGATACAGCCTCCTACGAGCAGTACTTC	CASKGDTASYEQYF
once	TRBV29-1	TRBJ2-5	.	TGCAGCGTTACCCACAGGGAGAAGGAGACCCAGTACTTC	CSVTHREKETQYF
.	TRBV5-5	TRBJ1-1	.	TGTGCCAGCAGGGCCCCTCTTCCAGGCACTGAAGCTTTCTTT	CASRAPLPGTEAFF
.	TRBV9	TRBJ1-2	TRBD1	TGTGCCAGCAGCGGGGGGACAGGGGTTGGCTACACCTTC	CASSGGTGVGYTF
.	TRBV6-5	TRBJ2-7	.	TGTGCCAGCAGTTACTTCGAGCTAGGGGTTCCGTACTTC	CASSYFELGVPYF
.	TRBV6-1	TRBJ2-3	TRBD1	TGTGCCGCCGGACAGGGCCCCGCAGATACGCAGTATTTT	CAAGQGPADTQYF
once	TRBV7-7	TRBJ2-2	TRBD1	TGTGCGGGTGGGGACAGGGGGACCGGGGAGCTGTTTTTT	CAGGDRGTGELFF
.	TRBV30	TRBJ2-3	TRBD2	TGTGCCTGGATGGCTAGCGGACGGGCAGATACGCAGTATTTT	CAWMASGRADTQYF
.	TRBV7-9	TRBJ1-2	.	TGTGCCAGCAGCCCTAGGACTGGCTCTTCTAACTATGGCTACACCTTC	CASSPRTGSSNYGYTF
few	TRBV5-4	TRBJ2-5	TRBD1	TGTGCCAGCAGCTTGGCGGGACAGGGGCTTCAGACCCAGTACTTC	CASSLAGQGLQTQYF
.	TRBV4-1	TRBJ2-5	TRBD1	TGCGCCAGCAGCCAAGAAGACAGGGTGGTAAAAGAGACCCAGTACTTC	CASSQEDRVVKETQYF
.	TRBV7-8	TRBJ2-1	.	TGTGCCAGCAGCCCCGCTTCCGCGATCTACAATGAGCAGTTCTTC	CASSPASAIYNEQFF
.	TRBV29-1	TRBJ1-3	.	TGCAGCGTTGAAGATTTGGGGTCGCGGGGGCTGGCTGGAAACACCATATATTTT	CSVEDLGSRGLAGNTIYF
once	TRBV27	TRBJ2-5	TRBD2	TGTGCCAGCAGTTCAAAACTAGCGGGAGGAAGGGAGACCCAGTACTTC	CASSSKLAGGRETQYF
.	TRBV2	TRBJ1-1	TRBD1	TGTGCCACGGACAGGGGTGGCACTGAAGCTTTCTTT	CATDRGGTEAFF
once	TRBV7-8	TRBJ2-7	.	TGTGCCAGCAGCTTAGCCAGGTTATCCTACGAGCAGTACTTC	CASSLARLSYEQYF
.	TRBV6-1	TRBJ2-7	TRBD1	TGTGCCAGCAGTGTGACAGGGCGCGGGCAGTACTTC	CASSVTGRGQYF
.	TRBV7-8	TRBJ1-5	.	TGTGCCAGCAGCAAAATTGGCCCCAGCAATCAGCCCCAGCATTTT	CASSKIGPSNQPQHF
.	TRBV7-2	TRBJ2-5	TRBD2	TGTGCCAGCAGCCGAGATGGGACTAGCGGTGGGGAGACCCAGTACTTC	CASSRDGTSGGETQYF
.	TRBV19	TRBJ1-2	.	TGTGCCGGATCGGGGGGGCTAGGAGCTAACTATGGCTACACCTTC	CAGSGGLGANYGYTF
.	TRBV2	TRBJ1-1	.	TGTGCCAGCAGTGTAACGGTCACTGAAGCTTTCTTT	CASSVTVTEAFF
few	TRBV14	TRBJ1-1	.	TGTGCCAGCAGCCAATGGACAGCGAACACTGAAGCTTTCTTT	CASSQWTANTEAFF
once	TRBV7-9	TRBJ2-1	.	TGTGCCACTGAAAATACTCCGTTGGGGAGCTCCTACAATGAGCAGTTCTTC	CATENTPLGSSYNEQFF
.	TRBV5-5	TRBJ1-4	.	TGTGCCAGCAGCTTGAGGGGGAATGAAAAACTGTTTTTT	CASSLRGNEKLFF
.	TRBV30	TRBJ2-5	TRBD1	TGTGCCTGGAGCGCAGAGAGAAAAAGGGACAGGGGCCAAGAGACCCAGTACTTC	CAWSAERKRDRGQETQYF
once	TRBV4-2	TRBJ2-7	.	TGTGCCAGCAGCCAAGGACTAGTCTACGAGCAGTACTTC	CASSQGLVYEQYF
.	TRBV6-1	TRBJ2-7	TRBD1	TGTGCCAGCAACTCCCGACAGGGGTCCTACGAGCAGTACTTC	CASNSRQGSYEQYF
.	TRBV7-9	TRBJ2-7	.	TGTGCCAGCAGCTCGACGACAGGCCGCGCCTACGAGCAGTACTTC	CASSSTTGRAYEQYF